Given below is one T cell receptor (beta chain) in context. Its antigen remains unidentified. Base qualities are not provided; no much larger clone lies one nucleotide away. The treatment or condition tag for this specimen amounts to: in vitro stimulation with specific CMV peptide epitopes to enrich CMV-specific T cells. The reads were generated on an Illumina HiSeq 1500. The public reads were run again by TCRdb, first through fastp at Q25 and then through MiXCR, and only productive beta chains were kept. CDR3 protein sequences are deduplicated, and each keeps its most common genes and DNA. The sample table shows about 270,000 distinct CDR3 sequences, and less than 25% are seen once. In total, the top ten clones hold approximately 19% of the sample. This record comes from a study of T cell repertoires in cytomegalovirus infection (dated by TCRdb to the late 2010s). About the full investigation: The peptide stimulations were aimed at well-studied HLA-B-restricted epitopes as well as recently identified HLA-C-restricted CMV epitopes, whose presentation resists viral immunomodulation. The HLA type of each donor mattered for the analysis, because public TCR beta signatures pointed to carriage of CMV infection along with the matching HLA type.

Here is what the overall study found, with its caveats: The ex vivo response was dominated by HLA-C-restricted CMV-specific TCR beta clonotypes, which also provided the single most frequent clonotype in two of eight donors. In both this cohort and an independent cohort of several hundred donors, the cumulative frequency of public TCR beta family members distinguished carriers of CMV infection plus the relevant HLA type.

From the cysteine up to the phenylalanine, the CDR3 has a length of 14 residues. Only the CDR3 region is kept as DNA, spanning 42 bases read in frame from base 1. CDR1 and CDR2, looked up from the germline V gene, are SGHTA and FQGNSA. The trim is 4 bases for V and 6 bases for J, with a gap of 14 bases between the germline ends. The receptor comes from a human donor in good health (CMV status not recorded). Some clones in this sample may be carry-over from other donors' samples. The rearranged chain carries TRBV7-2 and TRBJ2-3, and TRBD1 may be the D gene, going by 5 matching bases. Sequenced material: cultured PBMCs, taken from culture after CMV antigen stimulation. The nucleotide sequence reads TGTGCCAGCAGCTCCTATCCGACAGAGGATACGCAGTATTTT. Its amino acids are CASSSYPTEDTQYF.